What follows describes a single TCR beta chain. Its antigen is unidentified. Data came from immunoSEQ multiplex PCR; TCRdb stores just in-frame clones and leaves some out. In the table there are about 130,000 clones, roughly 92% of which are singletons. Germline assignment: CDR1 SGHTA and CDR2 FQGTGA. The CDR3 has 13 residues. Deletions cut 4 bases from V and 7 bases from J, with 14 bases between. This specimen comes from a study of graft-versus-host responses after intestinal transplantation. Study as a whole: Every one of the recipients received anti-thymocyte globulin induction and afterwards took tacrolimus and steroids for roughly three years. General study points: After transplant, early declines in HvG clones were associated with peak levels of circulating GvH clones.

This TCR came from a human donor who received an intestinal transplant. The V call is TRBV7-3, the J call TRBJ2-7, with a possible D match to TRBD2 (6 bases). The source was unstimulated CD4+ T cells sorted from spleen or lymph node cells, collected before intestinal transplant. CDR3 region: CASSSAGTGEQYF. The DNA of the CDR3 is TGTGCCAGCAGCTCCGCAGGGACTGGGGAGCAGTACTTC.